This TCR beta chain comes out of a study of T cell repertoires in ileal Crohn's disease. Study background: Every patient was operated on for stricturing (about 60%) or penetrating (approximately 40%) complications. About half of patients got postoperative therapy: 11 thiopurines, fewer than 20 anti-TNF. Overall study results and limits: Compared with CD4 T cells, sorted CD8 cells carried more expanded clones. Compared with non-smokers, active smokers at surgery showed more clonal expansions.

Time point given: inflamed ileum from the surgical specimen. TCRdb's copy holds only in-frame clones and misses some; the assay was immunoSEQ multiplex PCR. The sample has 4,500 to 7,000 clones; approximately 80% are singletons. This clone was seen a few times. No antigen is known for it. V lost 6 bases to trimming and J lost 5 bases, with 5 bases between them. The CDR3 totals 11 residues. Germline CDR1 is MDHEN and CDR2 is SYDVKM. This receptor was obtained from an adult with Crohn's disease. The chain employs TRBV28 and TRBJ1-5; D remains unclear. Material: ileal tissue. The CDR3 DNA is TGTGCCAGCAGGGGGTATCAGCCCCAGCATTTT. This codes for CASRGYQPQHF. Complete variable domain (other parts from reference TRBV28 and TRBJ1-5): DVKVTQSSRYLVKRTGEKVFLECVQDMDHENMFWYRQDPGLGLRLIYFSYDVKMKEKGDIPEGYSVSREKKERFSLILESASTNQTSMYLCASRGYQPQHFGDGTRLSIL.